This is a list of T cell receptor beta chains from one sample in a study of T-cell reconstitution after alpha-beta-depleted transplantation in children. MiXCR was run by TCRdb on the PCR reads, yielding one entry per CDR3 protein. The sample includes about 290,000 distinct CDR3 sequences, around 7.3% of them seen just once. Source: peripheral blood, taken 360 days after TCRalphabeta/CD19-depleted stem cell transplant. The receptors come from a female patient younger than 10 who had a stem cell transplant for Fanconi anemia, so the T cells may come from the graft donor. Both conserved end residues are part of each CDR3. A D gene is named only where the DNA matches it firmly. Only part of the rows carry a size: once, few, many, or a class if the clone is expanded.

len: 14
j_gene: TRBJ2-5
v_gene: TRBV20-1
d_gene: TRBD2
abundance: many
CDR3nt: TGCAGTGCTACAGCGGGGGGACCCCAAGAGACCCAGTACTTC
CDR3aa: CSATAGGPQETQYF

len: 15
j_gene: TRBJ2-4
v_gene: TRBV5-1
d_gene: .
abundance: many
CDR3nt: TGCGCCAGCAGCTCAGGCGGGAATAGTTGGAACATTCAGTACTTC
CDR3aa: CASSSGGNSWNIQYF

len: 16
j_gene: TRBJ1-1
v_gene: TRBV14
d_gene: .
abundance: few
CDR3nt: TGTGCCAGCAGCCAACTATTGGGCGGAGGCAACACTGAAGCTTTCTTT
CDR3aa: CASSQLLGGGNTEAFF

len: 18
j_gene: TRBJ2-5
v_gene: TRBV3-1
d_gene: TRBD2
abundance: few
CDR3nt: TGTGCCAGCTGCCCACCGGGGACTAGCGGGGGGGCACAAGAGACCCAGTACTTC
CDR3aa: CASCPPGTSGGAQETQYF

len: 15
j_gene: TRBJ2-1
v_gene: TRBV20-1
d_gene: .
abundance: few
CDR3nt: TGCAGTGCTAGAGATGGGGGGAGAAATGGGAATGAGCAGTTCTTC
CDR3aa: CSARDGGRNGNEQFF

len: 15
j_gene: TRBJ2-1
v_gene: TRBV7-8
d_gene: .
abundance: .
CDR3nt: TGTGCCAGCAGCGACAGGAGACAAGGTCTTGGTGAGCAGTTCTTC
CDR3aa: CASSDRRQGLGEQFF

len: 13
j_gene: TRBJ1-2
v_gene: TRBV7-3
d_gene: TRBD1
abundance: few
CDR3nt: TGTGCCAGCAGCTACACAGGGGATGGAAGCTACACCTTC
CDR3aa: CASSYTGDGSYTF

len: 17
j_gene: TRBJ2-5
v_gene: TRBV12-3/TRBV12-4
d_gene: TRBD2
abundance: many
CDR3nt: TGTGCCAGCAGTGTATCACTAGCGGGAGGGCCCTCGGAGACCCAGTACTTC
CDR3aa: CASSVSLAGGPSETQYF

len: 15
j_gene: TRBJ2-5
v_gene: TRBV6-1
d_gene: TRBD1
abundance: .
CDR3nt: TGTGCCAGCAGCTCCGGGACAGGGGGTTCAGAGACCCAGTACTTC
CDR3aa: CASSSGTGGSETQYF

len: 13
j_gene: TRBJ2-7
v_gene: TRBV7-6
d_gene: TRBD2
abundance: many
CDR3nt: TGTGCCAGCAGCCCGGGACTAGATCTGTTGCCGTACTTC
CDR3aa: CASSPGLDLLPYF

len: 16
j_gene: TRBJ2-2
v_gene: TRBV2
d_gene: .
abundance: few
CDR3nt: TGTGCCAGCAGTGGCTATGCCTACAGGGACACCGGGGAGCTGTTTTTT
CDR3aa: CASSGYAYRDTGELFF

len: 16
j_gene: TRBJ2-2
v_gene: TRBV7-8
d_gene: .
abundance: .
CDR3nt: TGTGCCAGAACGAGAGGACTCAACGTCAACACCGGGGAGCTGTTTTTT
CDR3aa: CARTRGLNVNTGELFF

len: 15
j_gene: TRBJ1-1
v_gene: TRBV6-5
d_gene: .
abundance: many
CDR3nt: TGTGCCAGCAGTTACGGCAACTGGCTGGGGGTAAAGGCTTTCTTT
CDR3aa: CASSYGNWLGVKAFF

len: 16
j_gene: TRBJ2-3
v_gene: TRBV12-3/TRBV12-4
d_gene: .
abundance: many
CDR3nt: TGTGCCAGCAGTTTAGGTAGGGTAACAAGCACAGATACGCAGTATTTT
CDR3aa: CASSLGRVTSTDTQYF

len: 13
j_gene: TRBJ1-5
v_gene: TRBV4-3
d_gene: .
abundance: few
CDR3nt: TGCGCCAGCAGCCCCCGCCCCCACCAGCCCCAGCATTTT
CDR3aa: CASSPRPHQPQHF

len: 12
j_gene: TRBJ1-1
v_gene: TRBV2
d_gene: TRBD1
abundance: many
CDR3nt: TGTGCCAGGGGACAGCTGAACACTGAAGCTTTCTTT
CDR3aa: CARGQLNTEAFF

len: 14
j_gene: TRBJ2-2
v_gene: TRBV20-1
d_gene: .
abundance: many
CDR3nt: TGCAGTACTAACCCCCGGGTGATTACCGGGGAGCTGTTTTTT
CDR3aa: CSTNPRVITGELFF

len: 15
j_gene: TRBJ1-1
v_gene: TRBV9
d_gene: .
abundance: many
CDR3nt: TGTGCCAGCAGCGTAGGGGGGGGGCCGAACACTGAAGCTTTCTTT
CDR3aa: CASSVGGGPNTEAFF

len: 11
j_gene: TRBJ2-3
v_gene: TRBV6-5
d_gene: .
abundance: many
CDR3nt: TGTGCCAGCAGTCGGGAGTATACGCAGTATTTT
CDR3aa: CASSREYTQYF

len: 14
j_gene: TRBJ1-2
v_gene: TRBV27
d_gene: .
abundance: few
CDR3nt: TGTGCCAGCAGTTTAATCGGCAACAACTATGGCTACACCTTC
CDR3aa: CASSLIGNNYGYTF

len: 16
j_gene: TRBJ2-7
v_gene: TRBV7-9
d_gene: .
abundance: .
CDR3nt: TGTGCCAGCAGCCCACGGGACTCATACTCAACCTACGAGCAGTACTTC
CDR3aa: CASSPRDSYSTYEQYF

len: 12
j_gene: TRBJ1-1
v_gene: TRBV12-3/TRBV12-4
d_gene: .
abundance: few
CDR3nt: TGTGCCAGCAGTTTAGAGCAGAGGGAAGCTTTCTTT
CDR3aa: CASSLEQREAFF

len: 10
j_gene: TRBJ2-1
v_gene: TRBV30
d_gene: .
abundance: once
CDR3nt: TGTGCCTGCACCCGGACACCCCAGTTCTTC
CDR3aa: CACTRTPQFF

len: 14
j_gene: TRBJ2-5
v_gene: TRBV5-1
d_gene: TRBD2
abundance: many
CDR3nt: TGCGCCAGCAGCTTGACTAGCGCCCAAGAGACCCAGTACTTC
CDR3aa: CASSLTSAQETQYF

len: 14
j_gene: TRBJ1-6
v_gene: TRBV6-5
d_gene: .
abundance: .
CDR3nt: TGTGCCAGCAGTTACCCGGGAGGGGAATCACCCTTCCACTTT
CDR3aa: CASSYPGGESPFHF

len: 13
j_gene: TRBJ1-3
v_gene: TRBV12-3/TRBV12-4
d_gene: .
abundance: many
CDR3nt: TGTGCCAGCCAAACGGCCTCTGGAAACACCATATATTTT
CDR3aa: CASQTASGNTIYF

len: 12
j_gene: TRBJ1-3
v_gene: TRBV12-3/TRBV12-4
d_gene: .
abundance: many
CDR3nt: TGTGCCAGCAGTTTCCCCGAAGGCACCATATATTTT
CDR3aa: CASSFPEGTIYF